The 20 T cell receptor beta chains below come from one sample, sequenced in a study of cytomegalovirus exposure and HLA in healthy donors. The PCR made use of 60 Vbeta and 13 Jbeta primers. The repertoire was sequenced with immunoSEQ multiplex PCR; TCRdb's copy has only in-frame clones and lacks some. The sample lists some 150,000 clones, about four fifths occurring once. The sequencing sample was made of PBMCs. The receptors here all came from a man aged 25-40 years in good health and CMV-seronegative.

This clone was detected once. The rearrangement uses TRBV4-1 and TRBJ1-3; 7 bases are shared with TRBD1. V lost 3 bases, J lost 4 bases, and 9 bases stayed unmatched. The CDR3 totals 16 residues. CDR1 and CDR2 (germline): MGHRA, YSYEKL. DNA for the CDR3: TGCGCCAGCAGCCATCCTACAGGGGAGATCGGAAACACCATATATTTT. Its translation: CASSHPTGEIGNTIYF.

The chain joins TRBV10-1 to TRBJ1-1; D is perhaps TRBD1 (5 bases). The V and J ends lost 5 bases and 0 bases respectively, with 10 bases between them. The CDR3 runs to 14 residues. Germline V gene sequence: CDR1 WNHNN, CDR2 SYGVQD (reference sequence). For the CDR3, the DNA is TGCGCCAGCAGTCCATCGGGGGTGAACACTGAAGCTTTCTTT. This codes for CASSPSGVNTEAFF.

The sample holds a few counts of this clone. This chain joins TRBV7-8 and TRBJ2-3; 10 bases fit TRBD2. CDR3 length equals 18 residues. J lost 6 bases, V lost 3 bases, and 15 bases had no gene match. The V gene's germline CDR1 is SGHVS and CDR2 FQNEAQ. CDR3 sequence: CASSFWLAGASQGDTQYF. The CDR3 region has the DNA TGTGCCAGCAGCTTCTGGCTAGCGGGGGCCAGTCAAGGGGATACGCAGTATTTT. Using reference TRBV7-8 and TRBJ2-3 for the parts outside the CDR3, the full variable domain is GAGVSQSPRYKVAKRGQDVALRCDPISGHVSLFWYQQALGQGPEFLTYFQNEAQLDKSGLPSDRFFAERPEGSVSTLKIQRTQQEDSAVYLCASSFWLAGASQGDTQYFGPGTRLTVL.

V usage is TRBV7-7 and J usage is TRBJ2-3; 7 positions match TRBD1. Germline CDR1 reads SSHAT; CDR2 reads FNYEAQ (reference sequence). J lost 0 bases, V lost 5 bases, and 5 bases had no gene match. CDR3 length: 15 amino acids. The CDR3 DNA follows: TGTGCCAGCAGCCGGGACAGACTAAGCACAGATACGCAGTATTTT. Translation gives CASSRDRLSTDTQYF.

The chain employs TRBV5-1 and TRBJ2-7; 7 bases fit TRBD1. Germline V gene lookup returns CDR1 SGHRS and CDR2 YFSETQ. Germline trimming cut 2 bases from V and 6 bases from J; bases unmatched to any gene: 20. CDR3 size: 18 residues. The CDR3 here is CASSFGLLSGTVGGEQYF. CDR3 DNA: TGCGCCAGCAGCTTTGGACTTCTATCCGGGACAGTGGGCGGCGAGCAGTACTTC.

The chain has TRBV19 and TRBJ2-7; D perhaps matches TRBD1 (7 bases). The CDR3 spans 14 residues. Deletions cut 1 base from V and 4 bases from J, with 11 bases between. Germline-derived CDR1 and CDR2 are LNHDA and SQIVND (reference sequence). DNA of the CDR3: TGTGCCAGTAGTATAGGCGGGACAGAATACGAGCAGTACTTC. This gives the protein CASSIGGTEYEQYF. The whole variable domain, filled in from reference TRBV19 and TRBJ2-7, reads DGGITQSPKYLFRKEGQNVTLSCEQNLNHDAMYWYRQDPGQGLRLIYYSQIVNDFQKGDIAEGYSVSREKKESFPLTVTSAQKNPTAFYLCASSIGGTEYEQYFGPGTRLTVT.

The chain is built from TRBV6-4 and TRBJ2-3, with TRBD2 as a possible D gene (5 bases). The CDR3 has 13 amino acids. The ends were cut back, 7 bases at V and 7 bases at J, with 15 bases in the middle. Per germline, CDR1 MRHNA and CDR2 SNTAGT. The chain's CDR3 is CASTTPTTNTQYF. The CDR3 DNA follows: TGTGCCAGCACCACCCCGACTACCAATACGCAGTATTTT.

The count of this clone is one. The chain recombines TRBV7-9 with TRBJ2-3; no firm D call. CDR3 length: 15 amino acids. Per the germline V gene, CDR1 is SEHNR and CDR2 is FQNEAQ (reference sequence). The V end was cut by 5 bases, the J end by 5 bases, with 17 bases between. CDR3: CASSLTDKDKDTQYF. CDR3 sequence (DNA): TGTGCCAGCAGCCTCACCGACAAGGATAAAGATACGCAGTATTTT.

As DNA, the CDR3 is TGTGCCAGCAGCCCCACGGGCAGGGGCGGGCAACTGTTTTTT. Protein product: CASSPTGRGGQLFF. The chain is built from TRBV7-9 and TRBJ1-4, with a tentative D call TRBD1 (6 bases). V was shortened by 5 bases and J by 12 bases, with 19 bases between the two germline ends. The CDR3 covers 14 residues. Germline CDR1 and CDR2: SEHNR and FQNEAQ (reference sequence).

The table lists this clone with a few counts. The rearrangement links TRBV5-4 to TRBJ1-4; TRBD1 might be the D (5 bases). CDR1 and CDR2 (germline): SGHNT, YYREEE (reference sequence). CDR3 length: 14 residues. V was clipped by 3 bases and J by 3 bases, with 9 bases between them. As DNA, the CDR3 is TGTGCCAGCAGCTGGACGGGGGCTAATGAAAAACTGTTTTTT. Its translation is CASSWTGANEKLFF.

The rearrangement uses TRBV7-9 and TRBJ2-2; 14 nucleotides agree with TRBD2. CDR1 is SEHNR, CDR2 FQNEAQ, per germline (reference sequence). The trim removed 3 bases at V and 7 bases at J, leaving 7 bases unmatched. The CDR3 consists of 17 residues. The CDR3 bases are TGTGCCAGCAGCTTGGGGGGACTAGCGGGGGCCCACGGGGAGCTGTTTTTT. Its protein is CASSLGGLAGAHGELFF.

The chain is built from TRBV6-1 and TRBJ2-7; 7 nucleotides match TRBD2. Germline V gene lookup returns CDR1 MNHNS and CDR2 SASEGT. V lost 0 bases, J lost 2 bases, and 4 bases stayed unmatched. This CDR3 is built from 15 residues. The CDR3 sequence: CASSEAPGRTYEQYF. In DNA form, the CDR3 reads TGTGCCAGCAGTGAAGCCCCCGGGAGGACCTACGAGCAGTACTTC.

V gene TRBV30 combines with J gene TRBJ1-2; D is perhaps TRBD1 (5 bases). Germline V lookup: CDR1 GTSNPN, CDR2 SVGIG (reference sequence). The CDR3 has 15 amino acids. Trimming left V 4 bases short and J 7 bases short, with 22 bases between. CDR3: CAWKAGNRRWGGYTF. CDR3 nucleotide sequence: TGTGCCTGGAAAGCGGGGAACAGGCGATGGGGTGGCTACACCTTC.

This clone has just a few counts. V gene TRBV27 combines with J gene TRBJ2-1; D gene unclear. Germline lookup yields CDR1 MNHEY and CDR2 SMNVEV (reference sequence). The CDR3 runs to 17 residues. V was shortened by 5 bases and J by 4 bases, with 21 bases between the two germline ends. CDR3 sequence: CASSLQPRSAQYNEQFF. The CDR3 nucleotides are TGTGCCAGCAGTCTACAACCGAGGTCCGCCCAATACAATGAGCAGTTCTTC.

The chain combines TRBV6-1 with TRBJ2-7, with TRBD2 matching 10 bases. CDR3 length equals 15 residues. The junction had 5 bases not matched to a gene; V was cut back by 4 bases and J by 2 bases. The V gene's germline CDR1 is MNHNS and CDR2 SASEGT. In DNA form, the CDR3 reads TGTGCCAGCAGTGCTTTTAGCGGGGGGCCCTACGAGCAGTACTTC. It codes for CASSAFSGGPYEQYF.

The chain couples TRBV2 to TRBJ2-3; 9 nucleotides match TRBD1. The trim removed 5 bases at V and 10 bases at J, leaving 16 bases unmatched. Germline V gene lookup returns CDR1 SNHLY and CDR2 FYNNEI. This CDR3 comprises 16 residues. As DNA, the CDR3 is TGTGCCAGCAGTCTCAACGGACAGGGGACTAATTCCCCGCAGTATTTT. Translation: CASSLNGQGTNSPQYF.

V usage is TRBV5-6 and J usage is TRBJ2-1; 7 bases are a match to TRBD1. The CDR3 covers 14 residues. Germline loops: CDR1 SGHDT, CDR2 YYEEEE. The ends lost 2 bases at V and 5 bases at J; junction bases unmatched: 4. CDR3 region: CASSLGQEHNEQFF. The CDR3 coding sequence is TGTGCCAGCAGCTTAGGACAGGAGCACAATGAGCAGTTCTTC.

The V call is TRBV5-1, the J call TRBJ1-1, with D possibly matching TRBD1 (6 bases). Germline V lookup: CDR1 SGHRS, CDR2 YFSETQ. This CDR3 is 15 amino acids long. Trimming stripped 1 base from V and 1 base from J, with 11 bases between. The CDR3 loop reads CASSLSGQTNTEAFF. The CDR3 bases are TGCGCCAGCAGCTTGAGTGGACAGACGAACACTGAAGCTTTCTTT.

CDR3 nucleotides: TGTGCCAGCAGTGAAGGGACCGGGACAGGGGAGCTGTTTTTT. Amino acid sequence: CASSEGTGTGELFF. The chain combines TRBV6-1 with TRBJ2-2, with a tentative D call TRBD1 (6 bases). The CDR3 sequence is 14 residues long. With 1 base removed from V and 8 bases from J, the gap between germline ends came to 11 bases. CDR1 and CDR2 (germline): MNHNS, SASEGT.

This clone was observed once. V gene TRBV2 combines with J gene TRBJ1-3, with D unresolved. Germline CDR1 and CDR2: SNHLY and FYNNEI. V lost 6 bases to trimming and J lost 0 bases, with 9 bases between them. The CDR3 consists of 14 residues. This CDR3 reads CASRDTLSGNTIYF. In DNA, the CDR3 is TGTGCCAGCAGAGACACTCTCTCTGGAAACACCATATATTTT.